This T cell receptor beta chain was obtained from a study of shared clonotypes between healthy human individuals (dated by TCRdb to about 2020). Context from the whole study: The cohort comprised a couple of women and a few men aged 18 to 49 years. For each donor, CD4 naive and CD4 memory were each given three plates, CD8 naive was given two plates, and CD8 memory was given one plate. The study deeply sequenced blood TCR repertoires of about five healthy adults to estimate repertoire size and the extent of clonotype sharing between individuals. To increase sequencing depth and limit assay-specific biases, different laboratories used diverse techniques to prepare libraries and sequence TCR repertoires. Between about 0.94 and 8.9 billion PBMCs per donor were obtained by leukapheresis.

A remark on this clone: Its target antigen remains unknown. The input lacks base qualities; no much larger clone sits a single base away.

Healthy HIV-negative adults with no recently reported acute infections or vaccinations were included as donors. Every donor was a Caucasian adult living in Nashville, Tennessee, USA. CD4+ T cells were enriched by magnetic negative selection; naive cells were then positively selected on CD45RA, and the negative fraction formed the memory subset. After blood collection by leukapheresis, PBMCs were isolated using Ficoll-Histopaque density gradient centrifugation and then cryopreserved in the vapor phase of liquid nitrogen. Analytical flow cytometry was used to check the purity and quantity of every magnetically sorted T cell population. Genomic DNA was isolated from each sorted fraction and quantified by UV absorbance on a Nanodrop 2000c. Using the deep immunoSEQ assay, multiplex PCR amplified TCR CDR3 regions from genomic DNA. Extracted genomic DNA from each cell subset was distributed evenly across all wells of several immunoSEQ 96-well plates, and each plate was treated as a replicate. For sorted subsets, about 200 ng genomic DNA, equal to 30,000 to 35,000 T cell genomes, was loaded into each replicate PCR. The purified libraries were quantified using a Qubit 3.0 fluorometer, sized with a Bioanalyzer 2100, and then quantified again using the KAPA Library Quantification kit. Each immunoSEQ 96-well plate was sequenced on its own single-read 150-cycle Illumina NextSeq 550 flow cell. Regarding the original processing steps: The immunoSEQ output contained only junctional sequences without quality scores, so filtering could not match that applied to full-length reads. To assign V/J genes and CDR3, sequences were annotated using PyIR, a Python wrapper for IgBLAST v1.9, with IMGT germline references. Any read was removed if the V/J assignment was weak (E-value above 1e-6), the CDR3 was missing, or the read contained stop codons, out-of-frame junctions, or ambiguous translated residues. V3J clonotypes were defined as sequences sharing the same inferred V gene, J gene, and CDR3 amino acid sequence. To compute the percentage overlap between repertoires, the number of shared unique clonotypes was divided by the size of the smaller repertoire. Repertoire richness was assessed with RTK rarefaction, the Chao1 estimator, and Recon v2.1 estimates of unobserved clonotypes. For all TCRbeta clonotypes obtained by the gDNA method from a few donors, generation probabilities were computed with OLGA. In TCRdb, the immuneACCESS table is reduced to in-frame sequences with V and J assigned. These tables do not hold every clone; where another copy was compared, an unresolved V gene accounts for under half, and the others remain unexplained. V and J calls and clone size are those listed in that table; D and trimming were worked out from the DNA. This sample comprises under 2,500,000 clones, almost 96% of them detected only once. The top ten clones comprise about 0.13% of the sample.

Results the study describes overall, beyond this receptor: Larger estimated clonotype richness was generally found for naive subsets than for memory subsets. Sharing across a few donors was observed for roughly 5.4% of naive CD4, 3.5% of naive CD8, roughly 2.4% of memory CD4, and roughly 0.4% of memory CD8 clonotypes. The small number of donors limited the genetic and exposure-history diversity represented. Compared with non-shared clonotypes, clonotypes shared by all four sorted-subset donors had higher generation probabilities. Only blood was sampled, and tissue TCR repertoires likely differ from those in blood. Incomplete sequencing was indicated by rarefaction of sorted-subset datasets, despite the large sequencing depth. Pairwise subsampling led to the expectation that sequencing depth would affect the degree of clonotype sharing among donors.

The CDR3 starts with the cysteine, ends with the phenylalanine, and has 16 residues. CDR3 DNA only is kept here, 48 bases in frame from base 1. The germline V gene provides CDR1 SGHRS and CDR2 YFSETQ. V is trimmed back by 4 bases and J by 4 bases, and the junction contains 6 bases that no gene match accounts for. The chain links TRBV5-1 with TRBJ2-3; 13 middle bases align to TRBD2. This clonotype was obtained from a young man in good health. The sample consisted of naive CD4+ T cells sorted from blood. Interpreted using the paper, the cell subset or site label stands for: CD45RA+ positively selected. The DNA is as follows: TGCGCCAGCAGCCCCCCGACTAGCGGGGGGTCAGATACGCAGTATTTT. Its protein product is CASSPPTSGGSDTQYF.